One sample yielded the 28 T cell receptor beta chains listed below, sequenced in a study of control samples from healthy donors and cancer patients. Generated by immunoSEQ multiplex PCR, the TCRdb table keeps only in-frame clones and is missing some. Found here are around 83,000 clones, 93% of them singletons; the top ten hold around 1.3%. Specimen: PBMCs. These receptor sequences come from a woman aged 40 to 50 with lung cancer.

The CDR3 nucleotides are TGTGCCAGCAGTGAAGTGGGGGCCTGGAGGGGGACTGGAGACGAGCAGTACTTC. Protein sequence: CASSEVGAWRGTGDEQYF. The chain employs TRBV6-1 and TRBJ2-7, with D tentatively TRBD1 or TRBD2 (6 bases each). The CDR3 totals 18 residues. V lost 1 base to trimming and J lost 5 bases, with 24 bases between them. Germline values: CDR1 MNHNS, CDR2 SASEGT.

This chain uses TRBV7-9 with TRBJ1-1; D is perhaps TRBD1 (6 bases). Germline V gene data show CDR1 as SEHNR and CDR2 as FQNEAQ (reference sequence). V lost 6 bases and J 1 base, leaving 21 bases between the germline ends. The CDR3 runs 17 residues. CDR3 protein: CASRRPGHGVGNTEAFF. In DNA form, the CDR3 reads TGTGCCAGCAGACGACCGGGACACGGAGTAGGGAACACTGAAGCTTTCTTT.

This chain joins TRBV12-3 or TRBV12-4 and TRBJ1-1, with D uncertain. Trimming pared 8 bases from V and 1 base from J, leaving 11 bases between. This CDR3 has 13 amino acids. The CDR3 loop is CASAISTNTEAFF. The CDR3 DNA is TGTGCCAGCGCCATATCAACGAACACTGAAGCTTTCTTT.

This clone was seen only once. The V call is TRBV12-3 or TRBV12-4, the J call TRBJ1-1; D is unresolved. The ends were cut back, 6 bases at V and 8 bases at J, with 13 bases in the middle. The CDR3 is 12 amino acids. The CDR3 DNA reads as TGTGCCAGCAGCTTGATGGGCCACGAAGCTTTCTTT. It codes for CASSLMGHEAFF.

The rearrangement links TRBV9 to TRBJ2-3, with D unclear. Germline CDR1 reads SGDLS; CDR2 reads YYNGEE. The length of the CDR3 is 15 residues. V was trimmed by 3 bases and J by 4 bases, leaving 15 bases between them. The CDR3 bases are TGTGCCAGCAGCGCAACCCCCACAGATGCAGATACGCAGTATTTT. Amino acids: CASSATPTDADTQYF.

The genes are TRBV7-2 and TRBJ1-4; D uncertain. CDR1 and CDR2 (germline): SGHTA, FQGNSA. Trimming took off 1 base at V and 3 bases at J, with 12 bases between the two ends. The CDR3 runs 16 residues. The CDR3 region has the DNA TGTGCCAGCAGCTTAGTTGTAGGGATCCCTAATGAAAAACTGTTTTTT. The encoded protein is CASSLVVGIPNEKLFF.

The V gene is TRBV6-4, the J gene TRBJ2-3; 12 nucleotides line up with TRBD2. After removal of 0 bases from V and 4 bases from J, the junction contained 5 bases not matched to a gene. CDR1 is MRHNA, CDR2 SNTAGT, per germline. CDR3 length: 17 amino acids. CDR3 in DNA: TGTGCCAGCAGTGACTCGACTAGCGGGGGTCCCCCAGATACGCAGTATTTT. It yields the protein CASSDSTSGGPPDTQYF.

The chain carries TRBV19 and TRBJ1-1, with D possibly TRBD1 on 5 matching bases. Trimming left V 1 base short and J 0 bases short, with 9 bases between. From germline, CDR1 is LNHDA and CDR2 SQIVND (reference sequence). The CDR3 is 15 residues long. DNA for the CDR3: TGTGCCAGTAGTATAGCAGACAGTTTGAACACTGAAGCTTTCTTT. The encoded protein is CASSIADSLNTEAFF.

V gene TRBV6-1 combines with J gene TRBJ1-1, with D unclear. V shed 2 bases and J shed 4 bases, with 2 bases lying between them. The V gene's germline CDR1 is MNHNS and CDR2 SASEGT. The CDR3 length is 11 residues. CDR3 in amino acids: CASSEITEAFF. In DNA form, the CDR3 reads TGTGCCAGCAGTGAAATCACTGAAGCTTTCTTT.

This clone has just one count. V is TRBV27 and J is TRBJ1-4, with D uncertain. Germline CDR1 and CDR2: MNHEY and SMNVEV (reference sequence). Trimming removed 6 bases at V and 8 bases at J, with 19 bases between. This CDR3 is 15 amino acids long. The CDR3 DNA reads as TGTGCCAGCAGGCCCTCGTTTGATCCCGGCGAAAAACTGTTTTTT. Its translation: CASRPSFDPGEKLFF. The full variable domain, with the rest looked up from reference TRBV27 and TRBJ1-4, is EAQVTQNPRYLITVTGKKLTVTCSQNMNHEYMSWYRQDPGLGLRQIYYSMNVEVTDKGDVPEGYKVSRKEKRNFPLILESPSPNQTSLYFCASRPSFDPGEKLFFGSGTQLSVL.

V is TRBV4-1 and J is TRBJ2-1; no clear D. Germline V gene lookup returns CDR1 MGHRA and CDR2 YSYEKL. The V gene lost 0 bases and the J gene lost 6 bases, with 6 bases spanning the gap. CDR3 size: 13 residues. CDR3 in amino acids: CASSQDLSNEQFF. In nucleotides, the CDR3 is TGCGCCAGCAGCCAAGATCTGAGCAATGAGCAGTTCTTC.

This chain uses TRBV4-1 with TRBJ1-5; no firm D call. CDR1 MGHRA and CDR2 YSYEKL come from the germline V gene. The CDR3 runs 13 residues. V lost 1 base and J lost 5, with 6 bases in between. As DNA, the CDR3 is TGCGCCAGCAGCCAAGTGACCCATCAGCCCCAGCATTTT. Translation: CASSQVTHQPQHF.

Here the CDR3 DNA reads TGTGCCAGCAGTGAATATGAGGCTGGAGGCTACACCTTC. Residues: CASSEYEAGGYTF. V usage is TRBV25-1 and J usage is TRBJ1-2; no reliable D call. Deletions cut 0 bases from V and 8 bases from J, with 10 bases between. CDR1 is MGHDK, CDR2 SYGVNS, per germline. CDR3 length: 13 residues.

A word on this clone: The same CDR3 arises from other DNA sequences in this sample as well. The J gene is TRBJ1-5, the V gene TRBV30, with D hard to call. The CDR3 consists of 14 residues. The V end was cut by 0 bases, the J end by 0 bases, with 6 bases between. Per germline, CDR1 GTSNPN and CDR2 SVGIG (reference sequence). The CDR3 bases are TGTGCCTGGAGTGTAGGAGGTAGCAATCAGCCCCAGCATTTT. It codes for CAWSVGGSNQPQHF.

V usage is TRBV5-4 and J usage is TRBJ2-2, with D unresolved. V lost 5 bases and J lost 4, with 12 bases in between. The CDR3 extends over 14 amino acids. Germline CDR1 SGHNT, CDR2 YYREEE (reference sequence). The CDR3 region has the DNA TGTGCCAGCAGGATGCCGGGTCGCACCGGGGAGCTGTTTTTT. The encoded protein is CASRMPGRTGELFF.

The chain has TRBV24-1 and TRBJ1-2, with D tentatively TRBD1 (5 bases). CDR1 and CDR2 (germline): KGHDR, SFDVKD. The CDR3 totals 14 residues. Trimming shortened V by 6 bases and J by 5 bases, and 15 bases separated the two germline ends. The CDR3 region has the DNA TGTGCCACCAGTTCCGCAGGGTTTGCTTATGGCTACACCTTC. This codes for CATSSAGFAYGYTF.

The rearrangement joins TRBV5-6 to TRBJ2-3, with D perhaps being TRBD1 or TRBD2 (6 bases each). V was trimmed by 4 bases and J by 3 bases, leaving 15 bases between them. This CDR3 has 15 amino acids. Germline V gene data show CDR1 as SGHDT and CDR2 as YYEEEE. The CDR3 DNA reads TGTGCCAGCAGCCCTCCGACAGGAGGGACAGATACGCAGTATTTT. Protein sequence: CASSPPTGGTDTQYF.

The V and J genes are TRBV19 and TRBJ1-5; 9 positions agree with TRBD1. The ends lost 7 bases at V and 6 bases at J; junction bases unmatched: 7. This CDR3 has 14 amino acids. The germline V gene encodes CDR1 LNHDA and CDR2 SQIVND (reference sequence). CDR3 bases: TGTGCCAGTACCCCAACAGGGGGCGGTCAGCCCCAGCATTTT. Residues: CASTPTGGGQPQHF.

The chain employs TRBV10-3 and TRBJ1-2; D is possibly TRBD1 (5 bases). The germline V gene has CDR1 ENHRY and CDR2 SYGVKD. V lost 5 bases, J lost 8 bases, and 15 bases lay in between. This CDR3 is 13 amino acids long. CDR3 residues: CAISREQAAGYTF. The DNA of the CDR3 is TGTGCCATCAGTCGGGAACAGGCGGCGGGCTACACCTTC.

This clone was observed a single time. The V gene is TRBV28, the J gene TRBJ1-1; TRBD1 matches 7 bases. This CDR3 is built from 15 residues. Trimming at V came to 4 bases and at J to 0 bases, leaving 5 bases not matched to a gene. Germline V gene sequence: CDR1 MDHEN, CDR2 SYDVKM. CDR3 sequence reads: CASSSTGYMNTEAFF. The CDR3, as DNA: TGTGCCAGCAGTTCGACAGGGTACATGAACACTGAAGCTTTCTTT.

The J gene is TRBJ2-2, the V gene TRBV3-1 (or the pseudogene TRBV3-2), with TRBD1 matching 12 bases. The germline V gene encodes CDR1 LGHDT and CDR2 YNNKEL (reference sequence). This CDR3 has 20 residues. Trimming took 8 bases from V and 7 from J; bases not matched to a gene: 23. The CDR3 spells CASSSFSGIRDRGPGGELFF. CDR3 coding DNA: TGTGCCAGCTCCTCCTTTTCGGGAATCCGGGACAGGGGGCCCGGCGGGGAGCTGTTTTTT.

This clone was observed a handful of times. The chain is built from TRBV9 and TRBJ2-5; no reliable D call. The V gene's germline CDR1 is SGDLS and CDR2 YYNGEE. There are 14 residues in the CDR3. V lost 0 bases to trimming and J lost 5 bases, with 11 bases between them. CDR3 loop: CASSVDNSRETQYF. CDR3 nucleotide sequence: TGTGCCAGCAGCGTAGATAATAGCAGGGAGACCCAGTACTTC.

The chain uses TRBV3-1 (or the pseudogene TRBV3-2) and TRBJ2-3; TRBD2 agrees at 10 bases. The junction had 7 bases not matched to a gene; V was cut back by 1 base and J by 6 bases. This CDR3 has 16 amino acids. In germline, CDR1 is LGHDT, CDR2 YNNKEL (reference sequence). The CDR3 DNA reads TGTGCCAGCAGCCAAGGGCTAGCGGGGGCGGGGGATACGCAGTATTTT. Its translation is CASSQGLAGAGDTQYF.

A word on this clone: At one boundary the junction diverges from the germline segment, which might be a read error. The chain recombines TRBV2 with TRBJ1-1; D call uncertain. The CDR3 spans 10 residues. CDR1 and CDR2 from the germline V gene are SNHLY and FYNNEI. DNA of the CDR3: TGTGCCAGCAGTGAAGCTAAGATAATCTTT. Amino acids: CASSEAKIIF.

Concerning this clone: Other DNA sequences of this sample code for an identical CDR3. The chain couples TRBV5-1 to TRBJ1-1; D uncertain. CDR1 is SGHRS, CDR2 YFSETQ, per germline. The CDR3 loop spans 11 amino acids. V was trimmed by 2 bases and J by 2 bases, leaving 1 base between them. The CDR3 loop reads CASSLNTEAFF. CDR3 sequence (DNA): TGCGCCAGCAGCTTAAACACTGAAGCTTTCTTT.

The chain uses TRBV3-1 (or the pseudogene TRBV3-2) and TRBJ2-1; tentative D call: TRBD1 (5 bases). Germline loops: CDR1 LGHDT, CDR2 YNNKEL (reference sequence). Trimming stripped 4 bases from V and 4 bases from J, with 17 bases between. This CDR3 spans 16 amino acids. CDR3 DNA sequence: TGTGCCAGCAGCCGGACAAGGGGTAGGGCTTACAATGAGCAGTTCTTC. The encoded protein is CASSRTRGRAYNEQFF.

The chain has TRBV28 and TRBJ2-2, with a possible D match to TRBD2 (6 bases). The V gene lost 8 bases and the J gene lost 6 bases, with 19 bases spanning the gap. This CDR3 is 15 amino acids long. Germline V gene sequence: CDR1 MDHEN, CDR2 SYDVKM. CDR3 sequence: CASGSPGRFAGELFF. The CDR3 DNA sequence: TGTGCCAGCGGTTCACCCGGGAGATTCGCCGGGGAGCTGTTTTTT.

The V and J genes are TRBV11-3 and TRBJ1-1, with D possibly being TRBD1 (6 bases). The germline CDR1 and CDR2 sequences are SGHNT and YENEEA. This CDR3 contains 14 residues. Trimming stripped 5 bases from V and 1 base from J, with 11 bases between. CDR3 nucleotides: TGTGCCAGCAGCCCTCAGGGGCGGAACACTGAAGCTTTCTTT. Its translation is CASSPQGRNTEAFF.